The 22 T cell receptor beta chains reported below all come from one sample, sequenced in a study of T cell responses to AZD1222 COVID-19 vaccine. Assay: immunoSEQ multiplex PCR; the TCRdb copy retains only in-frame clones and omits some. The sample consists of about 96,000 clones, about nine tenths of them appearing once. Sequencing used peripheral blood, obtained on day 0 of AZD1222 vaccination. The receptors shown here come from an adult in good health.

The chain joins TRBV19 to TRBJ2-5, with TRBD1 matching over 7 bases. CDR3 length equals 16 residues. Germline V gene lookup returns CDR1 LNHDA and CDR2 SQIVND (reference sequence). Losses at the gene ends were 1 base for V and 3 bases for J; bases not matched to a gene: 8. The CDR3 DNA is TGTGCCAGTAGTATAGGTTTGGGGCAGGGGGAAGAGACCCAGTACTTC. As protein: CASSIGLGQGEETQYF.

The rearrangement links TRBV11-2 to TRBJ2-5; weak D call: TRBD1 (5 bases). This CDR3 spans 18 amino acids. Trimming shortened V by 0 bases and J by 1 base, and 18 bases separated the two germline ends. Per germline, CDR1 SGHAT and CDR2 FQNNGV. CDR3 amino acids: CASSLDLGQGPGQETQYF. The CDR3 DNA reads as TGTGCCAGCAGCTTAGATCTGGGGCAGGGCCCGGGCCAAGAGACCCAGTACTTC.

This chain joins TRBV27 and TRBJ2-7, with 7 bases that match TRBD1. The V gene end was trimmed by 6 bases and the J gene end by 3 bases; junction bases not matched to a gene: 20. The CDR3 contains 18 residues. The germline gives CDR1 MNHEY, CDR2 SMNVEV (reference sequence). This CDR3 reads CASSLRVGGQSFIYEQYF. CDR3 coding DNA: TGTGCCAGCAGCTTAAGAGTTGGGGGACAGAGCTTCATCTACGAGCAGTACTTC.

J is TRBJ2-3 and V is TRBV3-1 (or the pseudogene TRBV3-2); 7 bases map to TRBD1. The V and J ends lost 3 bases and 6 bases, in that order; junction bases with no gene match: 6. The CDR3 consists of 14 residues. CDR1 is LGHDT and CDR2 is YNNKEL in the germline V gene (reference sequence). The CDR3 here is CASSQRQGDDTQYF. The CDR3 nucleotides read TGTGCCAGCAGCCAGCGACAGGGTGACGATACGCAGTATTTT.

The chain joins TRBV7-9 to TRBJ1-5; 7 nucleotides align to TRBD1. J gave up 2 bases and V 5 bases, and 9 bases lay outside the gene matches. Looked up from germline, CDR1 is SEHNR and CDR2 is FQNEAQ (reference sequence). This CDR3 has 16 amino acids. The CDR3 loop reads CASSPGGSFGNQPQHF. CDR3 coding DNA: TGTGCCAGCAGCCCAGGGGGGAGTTTTGGCAATCAGCCCCAGCATTTT.

This clone has a single count. The J gene is TRBJ2-7, the V gene TRBV5-6, with a tentative D call TRBD2 (5 bases). The CDR3 runs 15 residues. V gave up 3 bases and J gave up 3 bases, with 16 bases separating them. Looked up from germline, CDR1 is SGHDT and CDR2 is YYEEEE. The DNA of the CDR3 is TGTGCCAGCAGCTCGCTGGCGGGTCCCGACTACGAGCAGTACTTC. It translates to CASSSLAGPDYEQYF.

The CDR3 here is CATSRHQDYGGNTIYF. The CDR3 region has the DNA TGTGCCACCAGCCGCCACCAGGACTACGGAGGAAACACCATATATTTT. The chain has TRBV15 and TRBJ1-3; D is ambiguous. Trimming took 5 bases from V and 4 from J, leaving 18 bases between them. The CDR3 totals 16 residues. CDR1 LNHNV and CDR2 YYDKDF come from the germline V gene (reference sequence). The entire variable domain, with the rest obtained from reference TRBV15 and TRBJ1-3, is as follows: DAMVIQNPRYQVTQFGKPVTLSCSQTLNHNVMYWYQQKSSQAPKLLFHYYDKDFNNEADTPDNFQSRRPNTSFCFLDIRSPGLGDTAMYLCATSRHQDYGGNTIYFGEGSWLTVV.

This rearrangement joins TRBV7-9 to TRBJ2-7; no definite D call. The germline CDR1 and CDR2 sequences are SEHNR and FQNEAQ (reference sequence). V shed 0 bases and J shed 7 bases, with 10 bases lying between them. This CDR3 is built from 13 residues. The CDR3: CASSLALVREQYF. The CDR3 DNA is TGTGCCAGCAGCTTAGCGCTAGTTCGGGAGCAGTACTTC.

The chain carries TRBV18 and TRBJ1-2; 10 bases align to TRBD1. Losses at the gene ends were 3 bases for V and 2 bases for J; bases not matched to a gene: 3. Germline CDR1 is KGHSH and CDR2 is LQKENI. The CDR3 consists of 15 residues. The CDR3 nucleotides are TGTGCCAGCTCACCCGGGACAGGGGCGAACTATGGCTACACCTTC. As protein: CASSPGTGANYGYTF.

The rearrangement joins TRBV5-1 to TRBJ2-7, with a tentative D call TRBD1 (6 bases). The CDR3 extends over 13 amino acids. The V gene's germline CDR1 is SGHRS and CDR2 YFSETQ. V dropped 4 bases and J dropped 1 base, with 9 bases sitting between them. The CDR3 bases are TGCGCCAGCAGCAACGGACAGTCCTACGAGCAGTACTTC. It codes for CASSNGQSYEQYF.

This clone was picked up one time. The J gene is TRBJ2-1, the V gene TRBV7-6; 9 bases are a match to TRBD1. CDR3 size: 16 residues. Germline V gives CDR1 SGHVS, CDR2 FNYEAQ. J was trimmed by 2 bases and V by 5 bases; bases with no gene match: 7. The CDR3 is CASSPSGQGAYNEQFF. CDR3 bases: TGTGCCAGCAGCCCGTCGGGACAGGGTGCCTACAATGAGCAGTTCTTC.

There are a few counts of this clone. The chain combines TRBV11-2 with TRBJ1-4; 7 bases are shared with TRBD1. This CDR3 comprises 15 residues. V shed 6 bases and J 3 bases; nucleotides not matched to a gene: 7. In germline, CDR1 is SGHAT, CDR2 FQNNGV. CDR3 sequence: CASRRGQSANEKLFF. Written as DNA, the CDR3 is TGTGCCAGCAGGCGGGGACAGTCGGCTAATGAAAAACTGTTTTTT.

This clone was found once. The chain is built from TRBV2 and TRBJ2-2; weak D call: TRBD1 (5 bases). The CDR3 length is 11 residues. Germline lookup yields CDR1 SNHLY and CDR2 FYNNEI. CDR3 bases: TGTGCTGGACAGAACACCGGGGAGCTGTTTTTT. This codes for CAGQNTGELFF.

This chain connects TRBV6-5 to TRBJ2-7; TRBD2 matches at 11 bases. V was pared by 6 bases and J by 2 bases, with 6 bases of the junction left unmatched. This CDR3 is built from 15 residues. Germline CDR1 is MNHEY and CDR2 is SVGAGI. The CDR3 reads CASSPLGLAAYEQYF. The CDR3 DNA sequence: TGTGCCAGCAGCCCCTTGGGACTAGCGGCCTACGAGCAGTACTTC.

This chain joins TRBV24-1 and TRBJ1-5; the D is unclear. V was pared by 5 bases and J by 4 bases, with 11 bases between. This CDR3 has 14 residues. Germline CDR1 is KGHDR and CDR2 is SFDVKD. CDR3 loop: CATSAAGHNQPQHF. In DNA, the CDR3 is TGTGCCACCAGTGCCGCGGGTCATAATCAGCCCCAGCATTTT.

This chain uses TRBV18 with TRBJ2-5, with D unresolved. With 3 bases removed from V and 0 bases from J, the gap between germline ends came to 11 bases. Germline values: CDR1 KGHSH, CDR2 LQKENI. CDR3 length: 15 amino acids. CDR3 sequence reads: CASSPGGRDQETQYF. In DNA form, the CDR3 reads TGTGCCAGCTCACCGGGTGGACGGGACCAAGAGACCCAGTACTTC. The variable domain in full, with the rest retrieved from reference TRBV18 and TRBJ2-5, is NAGVMQNPRHLVRRRGQEARLRCSPMKGHSHVYWYRQLPEEGLKFMVYLQKENIIDESGMPKERFSAEFPKEGPSILRIQQVVRGDSAAYFCASSPGGRDQETQYFGPGTRLLVL.

The CDR3 here is CASSLPSGRAQQFF. The CDR3, as DNA: TGCGCCAGCAGCTTACCTAGCGGGAGGGCCCAGCAGTTCTTC. This chain joins TRBV5-1 and TRBJ2-1, with TRBD2 matching 12 bases. From germline, CDR1 is SGHRS and CDR2 YFSETQ. After removal of 2 bases from V and 11 bases from J, the junction contained 5 bases not matched to a gene. The CDR3 contains 14 residues. Filled out from reference TRBV5-1 and TRBJ2-1, the complete variable domain reads KAGVTQTPRYLIKTRGQQVTLSCSPISGHRSVSWYQQTPGQGLQFLFEYFSETQRNKGNFPGRFSGRQFSNSRSEMNVSTLELGDSALYLCASSLPSGRAQQFFGPGTRLTVL.

This clone was picked up a small number of times. This chain uses TRBV29-1 with TRBJ2-4; TRBD2 matches 8 bases. Germline trimming cut 0 bases from V and 5 bases from J; bases unmatched to any gene: 3. Per germline, CDR1 SQVTM and CDR2 ANQGSEA. This CDR3 has 14 amino acids. The CDR3 nucleotides are TGCAGCGTTGAAGATTGGCGGGGGGAAAACATTCAGTACTTC. Translation: CSVEDWRGENIQYF.

This sequence joins TRBV5-6 and TRBJ2-2, with TRBD1 matching 8 bases. The germline CDR1 and CDR2 sequences are SGHDT and YYEEEE. V dropped 0 bases and J dropped 6; count of bases not matched to a gene: 4. The CDR3 totals 15 residues. CDR3 nucleotides: TGTGCCAGCAGCTTGGGGACAGGGATCGCCGGGGAGCTGTTTTTT. Amino acid sequence: CASSLGTGIAGELFF.

The chain has TRBV19 and TRBJ1-5; 10 bases are shared with TRBD1. V shed 7 bases and J 6 bases; nucleotides not matched to a gene: 9. The germline gives CDR1 LNHDA, CDR2 SQIVND (reference sequence). The CDR3 has 15 residues. As DNA, the CDR3 is TGTGCCAGTAATGTCTTGTGGACAGGGGGTCAGCCCCAGCATTTT. Translating it yields CASNVLWTGGQPQHF.

V is TRBV7-6 and J is TRBJ2-4, with D possibly being TRBD1 (7 bases). With 1 base removed from V and 6 bases from J, the gap between germline ends came to 13 bases. Germline CDR1 SGHVS, CDR2 FNYEAQ. The CDR3 totals 15 residues. The CDR3 DNA follows: TGTGCCAGCAGCTTAGTGGCAGGGGGAGGAAACATTCAGTACTTC. The encoded protein is CASSLVAGGGNIQYF.

The chain has TRBV4-2 and TRBJ2-7, with D perhaps being TRBD1 or TRBD2 (5 bases each). The CDR3 has 19 amino acids. The V end lost 2 bases, the J end lost 3 bases, and 26 bases lay between the germline ends. Germline CDR1 reads LGHNA; CDR2 reads YNFKEQ. CDR3 region: CASSQRPRGPSRGVYEQYF. The CDR3 nucleotides read TGTGCCAGCAGCCAAAGACCCCGGGGCCCTTCCCGTGGAGTCTACGAGCAGTACTTC.